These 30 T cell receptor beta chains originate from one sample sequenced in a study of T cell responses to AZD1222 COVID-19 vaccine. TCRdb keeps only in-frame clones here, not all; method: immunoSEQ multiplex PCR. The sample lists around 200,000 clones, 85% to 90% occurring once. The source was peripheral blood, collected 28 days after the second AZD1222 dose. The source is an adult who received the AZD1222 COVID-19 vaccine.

The CDR3 nucleotides are TGTGCCAGCAGTCTCCGGGCTAGCGGTTTGAATGAGCAGTTCTTC. Translated, it gives CASSLRASGLNEQFF. The V and J genes are TRBV28 and TRBJ2-1; TRBD2 matches at 7 bases. Trimming at V came to 5 bases and at J to 7 bases, leaving 11 bases not matched to a gene. Germline lookup yields CDR1 MDHEN and CDR2 SYDVKM. This CDR3 spans 15 amino acids.

The CDR3 spells CASTEGGEGEQYF. In DNA, the CDR3 is TGTGCCAGCACCGAAGGTGGGGAGGGCGAGCAGTACTTC. This chain uses TRBV2 with TRBJ2-7; TRBD2 aligns across 7 bases. V dropped 7 bases and J dropped 6; count of bases not matched to a gene: 9. Germline V gives CDR1 SNHLY, CDR2 FYNNEI. This CDR3 spans 13 amino acids.

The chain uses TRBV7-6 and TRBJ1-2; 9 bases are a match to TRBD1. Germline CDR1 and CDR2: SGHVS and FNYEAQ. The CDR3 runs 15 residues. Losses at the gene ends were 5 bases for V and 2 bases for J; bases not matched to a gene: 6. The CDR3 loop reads CASSAQTGGNYGYTF. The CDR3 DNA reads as TGTGCCAGCAGCGCTCAGACAGGGGGAAACTATGGCTACACCTTC. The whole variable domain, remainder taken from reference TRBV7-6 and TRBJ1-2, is GAGVSQSPRYKVTKRGQDVALRCDPISGHVSLYWYRQALGQGPEFLTYFNYEAQQDKSGLPNDRFSAERPEGSISTLTIQRTEQRDSAMYRCASSAQTGGNYGYTFGSGTRLTVV.

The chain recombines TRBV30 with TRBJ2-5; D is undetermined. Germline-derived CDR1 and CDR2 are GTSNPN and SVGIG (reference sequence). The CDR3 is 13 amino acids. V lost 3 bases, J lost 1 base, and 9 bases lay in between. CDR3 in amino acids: CAWSQQFQETQYF. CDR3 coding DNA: TGTGCCTGGAGCCAACAGTTCCAAGAGACCCAGTACTTC.

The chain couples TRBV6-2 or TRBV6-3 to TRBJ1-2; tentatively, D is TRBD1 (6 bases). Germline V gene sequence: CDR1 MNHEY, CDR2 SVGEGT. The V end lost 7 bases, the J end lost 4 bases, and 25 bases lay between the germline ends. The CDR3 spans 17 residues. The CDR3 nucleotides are TGTGCCAGCACCCCTGCTCGGCCGCAGGGGTGGGGCTATGGCTACACCTTC. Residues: CASTPARPQGWGYGYTF.

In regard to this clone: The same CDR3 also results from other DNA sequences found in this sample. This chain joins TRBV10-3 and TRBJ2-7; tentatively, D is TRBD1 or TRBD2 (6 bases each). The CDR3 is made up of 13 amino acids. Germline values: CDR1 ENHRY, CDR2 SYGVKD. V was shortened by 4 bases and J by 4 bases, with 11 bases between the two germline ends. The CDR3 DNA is TGTGCCATCAGTGGCCAGGGGAGGTACGAGCAGTACTTC. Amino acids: CAISGQGRYEQYF.

The CDR3 sequence is CASSSLGEQYF. In nucleotides, the CDR3 is TGTGCCAGCAGCTCTTTGGGCGAGCAGTACTTC. This chain joins TRBV7-9 and TRBJ2-7; D is unclear. Germline V lookup: CDR1 SEHNR, CDR2 FQNEAQ (reference sequence). Trimming left V 4 bases short and J 6 bases short, with 7 bases between. The CDR3 consists of 11 residues. The full variable domain, rest sourced from reference TRBV7-9 and TRBJ2-7, is DTGVSQNPRHKITKRGQNVTFRCDPISEHNRLYWYRQTLGQGPEFLTYFQNEAQLEKSRLLSDRFSAERPKGSFSTLEIQRTEQGDSAMYLCASSSLGEQYFGPGTRLTVT.

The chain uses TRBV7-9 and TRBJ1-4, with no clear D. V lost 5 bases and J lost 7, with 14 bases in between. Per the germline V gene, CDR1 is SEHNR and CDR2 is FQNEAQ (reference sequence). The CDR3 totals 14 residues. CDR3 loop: CASSLARSAEKLFF. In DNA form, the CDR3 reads TGTGCCAGCAGCCTGGCCAGGTCGGCTGAAAAACTGTTTTTT.

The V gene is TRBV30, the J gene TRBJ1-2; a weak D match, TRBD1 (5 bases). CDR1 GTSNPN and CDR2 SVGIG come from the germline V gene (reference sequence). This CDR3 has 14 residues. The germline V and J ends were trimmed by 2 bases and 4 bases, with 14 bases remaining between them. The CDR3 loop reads CAWSPGPPSYGYTF. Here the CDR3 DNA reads TGTGCCTGGAGTCCAGGGCCCCCTAGCTATGGCTACACCTTC.

Written as DNA, the CDR3 is TGTGCCAGCAGCCCCACCGGCGGGGGATACAATGAGCAGTTCTTC. Translation gives CASSPTGGGYNEQFF. The V call is TRBV6-6, the J call TRBJ2-1; TRBD2 aligns across 7 bases. Germline-derived CDR1 and CDR2 are MNHNY and SVGAGI (reference sequence). With 6 bases clipped from V and 4 bases from J, the junction kept 9 bases outside the gene matches. This CDR3 has 15 amino acids.

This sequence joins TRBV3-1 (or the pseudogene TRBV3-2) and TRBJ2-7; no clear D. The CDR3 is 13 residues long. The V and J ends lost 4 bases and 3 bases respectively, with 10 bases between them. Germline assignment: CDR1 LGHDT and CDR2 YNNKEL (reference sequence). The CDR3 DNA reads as TGTGCCAGCAGCCTTAGACACAACTACGAGCAGTACTTC. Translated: CASSLRHNYEQYF.

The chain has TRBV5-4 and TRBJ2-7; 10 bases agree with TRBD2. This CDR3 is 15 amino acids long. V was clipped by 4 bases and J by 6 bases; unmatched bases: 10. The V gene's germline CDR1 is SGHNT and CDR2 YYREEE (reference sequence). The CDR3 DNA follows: TGTGCCAGCAGCCCCTCAGTCCTAGCGGGAGCCGAGCAGTACTTC. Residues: CASSPSVLAGAEQYF.

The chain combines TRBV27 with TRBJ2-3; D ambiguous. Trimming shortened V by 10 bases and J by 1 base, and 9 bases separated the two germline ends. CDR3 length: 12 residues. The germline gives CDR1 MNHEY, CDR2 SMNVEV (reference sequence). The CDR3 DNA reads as TGTGCCACCGGGTTAGGCACAGATACGCAGTATTTT. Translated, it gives CATGLGTDTQYF.

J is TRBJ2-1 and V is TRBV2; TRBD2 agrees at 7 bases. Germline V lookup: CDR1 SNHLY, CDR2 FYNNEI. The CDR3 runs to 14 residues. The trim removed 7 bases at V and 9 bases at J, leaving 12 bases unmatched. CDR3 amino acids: CASNQGGRGGEQFF. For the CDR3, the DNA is TGTGCCAGCAACCAGGGAGGGCGAGGCGGTGAGCAGTTCTTC.

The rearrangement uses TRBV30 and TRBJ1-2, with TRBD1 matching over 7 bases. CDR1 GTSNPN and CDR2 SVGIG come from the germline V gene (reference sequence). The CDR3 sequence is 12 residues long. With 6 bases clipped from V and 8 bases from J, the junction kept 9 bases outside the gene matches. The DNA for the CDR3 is TGTGCCTGCGAACCAGACAGGGCAGGCTACACCTTC. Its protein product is CACEPDRAGYTF. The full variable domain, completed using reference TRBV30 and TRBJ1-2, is SQTIHQWPATLVQPVGSPLSLECTVEGTSNPNLYWYRQAAGRGLQLLFYSVGIGQISSEVPQNLSASRPQDRQFILSSKKLLLSDSGFYLCACEPDRAGYTFGSGTRLTVV.

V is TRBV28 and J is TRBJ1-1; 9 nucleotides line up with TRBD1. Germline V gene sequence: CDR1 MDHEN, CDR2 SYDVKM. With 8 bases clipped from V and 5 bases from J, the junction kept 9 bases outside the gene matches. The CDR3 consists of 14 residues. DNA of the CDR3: TGTGCCAGCGCTTCGGGACAGGGAAAAACTGAAGCTTTCTTT. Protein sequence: CASASGQGKTEAFF. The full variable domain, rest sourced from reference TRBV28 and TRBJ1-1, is DVKVTQSSRYLVKRTGEKVFLECVQDMDHENMFWYRQDPGLGLRLIYFSYDVKMKEKGDIPEGYSVSREKKERFSLILESASTNQTSMYLCASASGQGKTEAFFGQGTRLTVV.

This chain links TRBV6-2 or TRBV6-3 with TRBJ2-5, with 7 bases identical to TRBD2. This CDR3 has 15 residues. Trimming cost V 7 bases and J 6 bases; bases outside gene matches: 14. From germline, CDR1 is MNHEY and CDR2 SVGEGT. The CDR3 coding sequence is TGTGCCAGCACCCCTTGGGAGGGAGGATCAAAGACCCAGTACTTC. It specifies CASTPWEGGSKTQYF.

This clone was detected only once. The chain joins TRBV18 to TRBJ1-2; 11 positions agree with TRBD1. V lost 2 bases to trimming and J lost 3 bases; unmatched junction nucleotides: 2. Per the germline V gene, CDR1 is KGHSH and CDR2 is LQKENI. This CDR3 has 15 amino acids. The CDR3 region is CASSPKGQGDYGYTF. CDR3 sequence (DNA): TGTGCCAGCTCACCAAAGGGACAGGGGGACTATGGCTACACCTTC.

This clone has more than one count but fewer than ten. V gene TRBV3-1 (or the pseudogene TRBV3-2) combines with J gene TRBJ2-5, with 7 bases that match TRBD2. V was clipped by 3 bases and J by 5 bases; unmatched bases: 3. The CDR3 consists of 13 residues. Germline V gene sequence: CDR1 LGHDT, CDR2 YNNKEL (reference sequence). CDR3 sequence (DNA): TGTGCCAGCAGCCAGACTAGCATGGAGACCCAGTACTTC. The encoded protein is CASSQTSMETQYF.

In DNA form, the CDR3 reads TGCGCCAGCAGCCAAGATCGGGGGAGAAGACCCACAGATACGCAGTATTTT. Amino acid sequence: CASSQDRGRRPTDTQYF. The V gene is TRBV4-3, the J gene TRBJ2-3; D is perhaps TRBD2 (6 bases). Germline-derived CDR1 and CDR2 are LGHNA and YSLEER. V lost 0 bases and J lost 2, with 15 bases in between. This CDR3 region has 17 residues.

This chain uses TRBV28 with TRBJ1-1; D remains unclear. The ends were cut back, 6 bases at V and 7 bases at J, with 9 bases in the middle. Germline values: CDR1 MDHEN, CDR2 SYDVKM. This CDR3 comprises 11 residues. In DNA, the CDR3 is TGTGCCAGCAGCCACGGGATTGAAGCTTTCTTT. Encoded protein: CASSHGIEAFF.

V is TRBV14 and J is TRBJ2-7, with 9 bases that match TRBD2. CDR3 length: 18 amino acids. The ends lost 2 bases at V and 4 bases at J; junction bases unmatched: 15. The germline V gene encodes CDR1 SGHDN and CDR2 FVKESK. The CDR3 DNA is TGTGCCAGCAGCCAACTCCTAGGGAGGGGTAGCGGGAGTTACGAGCAGTACTTC. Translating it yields CASSQLLGRGSGSYEQYF.

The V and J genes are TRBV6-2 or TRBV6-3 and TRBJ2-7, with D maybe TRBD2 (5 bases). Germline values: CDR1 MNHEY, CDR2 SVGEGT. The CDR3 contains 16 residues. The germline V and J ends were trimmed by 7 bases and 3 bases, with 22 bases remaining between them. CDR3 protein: CASNPLGREHLYEQYF. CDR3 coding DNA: TGTGCCAGCAACCCCCTAGGTAGGGAGCACCTCTACGAGCAGTACTTC.

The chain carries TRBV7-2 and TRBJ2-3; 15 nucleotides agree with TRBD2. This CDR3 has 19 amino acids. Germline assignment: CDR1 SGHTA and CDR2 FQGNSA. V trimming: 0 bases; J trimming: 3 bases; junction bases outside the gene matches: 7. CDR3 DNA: TGTGCCAGCAGCTTAGCGCTGTGGACTAGCGGGAGGGTGACAGATACGCAGTATTTT. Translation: CASSLALWTSGRVTDTQYF.

CDR3 in amino acids: CSVEGDSTGGLYEQYF. CDR3 nucleotide sequence: TGCAGCGTTGAAGGGGACAGCACGGGAGGCCTCTACGAGCAGTACTTC. This chain connects TRBV29-1 to TRBJ2-7; possibly TRBD1 or TRBD2 for D (7 bases each). Deletions cut 1 base from V and 3 bases from J, with 19 bases between. The CDR3 contains 16 residues. Germline loops: CDR1 SQVTM, CDR2 ANQGSEA.

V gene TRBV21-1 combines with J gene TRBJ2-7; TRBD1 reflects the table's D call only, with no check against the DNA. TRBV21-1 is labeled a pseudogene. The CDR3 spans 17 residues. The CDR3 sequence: CASSKGTAAGGSYEQYF. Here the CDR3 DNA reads TGTGCCAGCAGCAAAGGGACAGCCGCAGGGGGTTCCTACGAGCAGTACTTC.

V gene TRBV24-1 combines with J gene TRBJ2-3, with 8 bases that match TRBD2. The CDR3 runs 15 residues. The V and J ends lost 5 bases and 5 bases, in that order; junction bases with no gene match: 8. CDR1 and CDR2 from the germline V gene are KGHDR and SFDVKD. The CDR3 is CATSGTSTAQDTQYF. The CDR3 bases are TGTGCCACCAGTGGGACTAGCACCGCCCAAGATACGCAGTATTTT.

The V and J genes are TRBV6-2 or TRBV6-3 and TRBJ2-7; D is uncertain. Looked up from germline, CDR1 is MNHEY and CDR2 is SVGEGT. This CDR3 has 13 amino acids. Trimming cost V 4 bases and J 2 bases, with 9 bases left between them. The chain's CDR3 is CASSSNPPYEQYF. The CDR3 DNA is TGTGCCAGCAGTTCCAACCCCCCCTACGAGCAGTACTTC.

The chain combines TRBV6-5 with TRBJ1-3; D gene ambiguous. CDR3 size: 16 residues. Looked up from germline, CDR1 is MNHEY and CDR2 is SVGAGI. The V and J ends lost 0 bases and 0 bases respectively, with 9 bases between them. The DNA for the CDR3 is TGTGCCAGCAGTTACTCGAGGGCAGACTCTGGAAACACCATATATTTT. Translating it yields CASSYSRADSGNTIYF.

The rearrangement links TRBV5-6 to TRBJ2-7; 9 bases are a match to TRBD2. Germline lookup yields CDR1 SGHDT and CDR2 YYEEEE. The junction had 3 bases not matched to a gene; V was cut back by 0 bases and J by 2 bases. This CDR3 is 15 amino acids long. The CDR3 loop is CASSLVVAGAYEQYF. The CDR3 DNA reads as TGTGCCAGCAGCTTGGTGGTAGCGGGGGCCTACGAGCAGTACTTC.